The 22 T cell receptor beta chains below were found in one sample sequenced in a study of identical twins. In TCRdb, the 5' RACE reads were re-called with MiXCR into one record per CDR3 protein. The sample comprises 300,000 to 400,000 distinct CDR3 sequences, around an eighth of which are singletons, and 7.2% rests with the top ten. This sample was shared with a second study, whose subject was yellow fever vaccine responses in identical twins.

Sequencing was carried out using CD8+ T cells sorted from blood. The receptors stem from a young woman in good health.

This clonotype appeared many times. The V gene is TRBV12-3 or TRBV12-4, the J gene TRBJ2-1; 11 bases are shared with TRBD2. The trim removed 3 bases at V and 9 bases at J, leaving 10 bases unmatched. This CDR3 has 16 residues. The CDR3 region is CASSLLPSGGNGEQFF. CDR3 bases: TGTGCCAGCAGTTTGCTCCCTAGCGGGGGGAACGGTGAGCAGTTCTTC.

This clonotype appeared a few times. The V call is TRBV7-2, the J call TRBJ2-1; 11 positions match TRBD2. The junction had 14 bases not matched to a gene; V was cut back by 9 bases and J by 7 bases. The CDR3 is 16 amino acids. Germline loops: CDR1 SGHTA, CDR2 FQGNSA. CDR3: CASLYRLAGGPNEQFF. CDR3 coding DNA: TGTGCCAGTCTATATCGTTTAGCGGGAGGGCCTAATGAGCAGTTCTTC.

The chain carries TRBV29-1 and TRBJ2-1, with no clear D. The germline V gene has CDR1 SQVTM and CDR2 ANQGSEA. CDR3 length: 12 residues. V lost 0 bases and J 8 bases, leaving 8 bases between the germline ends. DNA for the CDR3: TGCAGCGTTGAAGATAACAATGATGAGCAGTTCTTC. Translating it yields CSVEDNNDEQFF.

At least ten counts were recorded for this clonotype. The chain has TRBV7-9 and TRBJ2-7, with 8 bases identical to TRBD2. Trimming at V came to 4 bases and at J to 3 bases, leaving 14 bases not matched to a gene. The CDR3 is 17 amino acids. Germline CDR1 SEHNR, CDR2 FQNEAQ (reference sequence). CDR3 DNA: TGTGCCAGCAGCTCCCCAATTCCGACGAGCGGGAGCTACGAGCAGTACTTC. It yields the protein CASSSPIPTSGSYEQYF. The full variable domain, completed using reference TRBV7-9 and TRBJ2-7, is DTGVSQNPRHKITKRGQNVTFRCDPISEHNRLYWYRQTLGQGPEFLTYFQNEAQLEKSRLLSDRFSAERPKGSFSTLEIQRTEQGDSAMYLCASSSPIPTSGSYEQYFGPGTRLTVT.

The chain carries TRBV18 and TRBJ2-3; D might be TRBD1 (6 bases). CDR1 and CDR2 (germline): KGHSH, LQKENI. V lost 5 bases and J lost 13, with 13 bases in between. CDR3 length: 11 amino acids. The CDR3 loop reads CASSGTSLKYF. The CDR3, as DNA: TGTGCCAGCTCAGGGACAAGCCTAAAGTATTTT.

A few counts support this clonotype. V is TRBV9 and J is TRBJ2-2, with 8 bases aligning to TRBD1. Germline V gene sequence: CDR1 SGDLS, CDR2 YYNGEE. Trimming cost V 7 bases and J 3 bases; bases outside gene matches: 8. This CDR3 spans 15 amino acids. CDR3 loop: CASGQGPGDTGELFF. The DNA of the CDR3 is TGTGCCAGCGGACAGGGCCCCGGGGACACCGGGGAGCTGTTTTTT. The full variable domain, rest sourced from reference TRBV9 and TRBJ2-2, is DSGVTQTPKHLITATGQRVTLRCSPRSGDLSVYWYQQSLDQGLQFLIQYYNGEERAKGNILERFSAQQFPDLHSELNLSSLELGDSALYFCASGQGPGDTGELFFGEGSRLTVL.

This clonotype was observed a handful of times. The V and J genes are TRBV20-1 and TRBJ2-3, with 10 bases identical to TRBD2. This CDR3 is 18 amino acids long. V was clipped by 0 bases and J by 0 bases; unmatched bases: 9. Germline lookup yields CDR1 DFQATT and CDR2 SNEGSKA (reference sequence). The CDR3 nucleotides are TGCAGTGCTAGAGATTTGGACCCGACTAGCGGGAGCACAGATACGCAGTATTTT. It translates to CSARDLDPTSGSTDTQYF.

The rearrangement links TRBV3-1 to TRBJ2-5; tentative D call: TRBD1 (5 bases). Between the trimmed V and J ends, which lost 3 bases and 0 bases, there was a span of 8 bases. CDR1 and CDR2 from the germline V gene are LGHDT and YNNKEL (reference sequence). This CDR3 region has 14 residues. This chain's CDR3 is CASSQTAYQETQYF. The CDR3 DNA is TGTGCCAGCAGCCAGACAGCGTACCAAGAGACCCAGTACTTC.

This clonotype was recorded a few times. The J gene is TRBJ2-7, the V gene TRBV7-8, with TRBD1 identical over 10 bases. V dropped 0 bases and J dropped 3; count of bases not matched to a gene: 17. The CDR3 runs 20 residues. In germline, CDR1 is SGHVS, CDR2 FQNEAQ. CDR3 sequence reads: CASSLAPDRGKSREYYEQYF. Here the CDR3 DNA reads TGTGCCAGCAGCTTAGCTCCGGACAGGGGGAAGTCTAGGGAATACTACGAGCAGTACTTC.

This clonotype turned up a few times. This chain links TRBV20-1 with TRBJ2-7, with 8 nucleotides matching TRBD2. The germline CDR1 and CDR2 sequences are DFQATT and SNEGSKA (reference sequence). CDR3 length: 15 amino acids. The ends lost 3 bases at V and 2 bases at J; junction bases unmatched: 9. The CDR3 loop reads CSARAPGTRTYEQYF. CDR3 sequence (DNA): TGCAGTGCTAGGGCCCCCGGGACTAGAACCTACGAGCAGTACTTC.

The CDR3 reads CASSTIGGSSYEQYF. The CDR3 region has the DNA TGTGCCAGCAGCACTATTGGTGGGAGCTCCTACGAGCAGTACTTC. The chain recombines TRBV11-2 with TRBJ2-7; TRBD2 might be the D (5 bases). The CDR3 runs to 15 residues. Germline V gives CDR1 SGHAT, CDR2 FQNNGV. Trimming left V 5 bases short and J 0 bases short, with 14 bases between.

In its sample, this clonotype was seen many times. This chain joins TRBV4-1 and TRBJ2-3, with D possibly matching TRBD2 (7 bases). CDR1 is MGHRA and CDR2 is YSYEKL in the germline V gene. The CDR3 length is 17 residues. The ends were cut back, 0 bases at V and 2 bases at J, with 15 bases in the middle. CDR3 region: CASSQEGGGLDTDTQYF. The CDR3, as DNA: TGCGCCAGCAGCCAAGAAGGCGGGGGCCTCGACACAGATACGCAGTATTTT.

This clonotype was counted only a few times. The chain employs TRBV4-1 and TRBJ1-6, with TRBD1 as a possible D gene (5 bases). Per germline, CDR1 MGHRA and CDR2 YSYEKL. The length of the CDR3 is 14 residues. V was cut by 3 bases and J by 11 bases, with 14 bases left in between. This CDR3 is CASSQDPGLPPLHF. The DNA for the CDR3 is TGCGCCAGCAGCCAGGACCCAGGGTTACCACCCCTCCACTTT.

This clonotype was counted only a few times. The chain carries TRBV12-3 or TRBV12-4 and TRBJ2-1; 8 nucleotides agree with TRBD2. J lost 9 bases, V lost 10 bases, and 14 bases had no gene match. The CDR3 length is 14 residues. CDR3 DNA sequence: TGTGCCACCTGTGGCGCGGGAGGTGGCGCTGAGCAGTTCTTC. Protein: CATCGAGGGAEQFF.

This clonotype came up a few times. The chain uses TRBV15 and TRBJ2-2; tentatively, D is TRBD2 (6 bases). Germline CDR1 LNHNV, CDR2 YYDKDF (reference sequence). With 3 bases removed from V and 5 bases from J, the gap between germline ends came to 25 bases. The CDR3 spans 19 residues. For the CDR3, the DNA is TGTGCCACCAGCAGCGCCCATTCAGCGCGGGGCGGATTTACCGGGGAGCTGTTTTTT. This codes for CATSSAHSARGGFTGELFF.

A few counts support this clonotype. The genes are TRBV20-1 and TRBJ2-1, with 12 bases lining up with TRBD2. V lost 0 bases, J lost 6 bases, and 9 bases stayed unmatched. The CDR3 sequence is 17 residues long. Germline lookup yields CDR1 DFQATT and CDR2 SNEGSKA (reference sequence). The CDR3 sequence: CSAREKYRTSGVNEQFF. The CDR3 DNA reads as TGCAGTGCTAGAGAAAAGTATAGGACTAGCGGGGTCAATGAGCAGTTCTTC.

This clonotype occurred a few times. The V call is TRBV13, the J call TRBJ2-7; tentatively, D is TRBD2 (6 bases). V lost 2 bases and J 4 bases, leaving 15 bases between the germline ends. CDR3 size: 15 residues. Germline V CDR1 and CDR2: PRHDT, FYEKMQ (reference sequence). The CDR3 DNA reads TGTGCCAGCAGCTTAACGCGGGGTGGTTGGTACGAGCAGTACTTC. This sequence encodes CASSLTRGGWYEQYF.

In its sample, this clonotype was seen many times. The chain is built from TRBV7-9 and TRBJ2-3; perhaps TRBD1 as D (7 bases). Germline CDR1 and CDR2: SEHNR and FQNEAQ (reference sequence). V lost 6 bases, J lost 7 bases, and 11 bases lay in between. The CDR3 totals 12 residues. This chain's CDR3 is CASRPGGHTQYF. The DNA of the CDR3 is TGTGCCAGCAGACCAGGGGGGCATACGCAGTATTTT.

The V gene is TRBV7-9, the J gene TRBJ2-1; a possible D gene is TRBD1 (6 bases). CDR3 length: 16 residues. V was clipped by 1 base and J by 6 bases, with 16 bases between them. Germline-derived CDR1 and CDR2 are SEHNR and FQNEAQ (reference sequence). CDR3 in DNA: TGTGCCAGCAGCTTAGGGGCTACAGGGCAGGGCAATGAGCAGTTCTTC. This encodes CASSLGATGQGNEQFF. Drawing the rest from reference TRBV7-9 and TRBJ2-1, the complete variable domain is DTGVSQNPRHKITKRGQNVTFRCDPISEHNRLYWYRQTLGQGPEFLTYFQNEAQLEKSRLLSDRFSAERPKGSFSTLEIQRTEQGDSAMYLCASSLGATGQGNEQFFGPGTRLTVL.

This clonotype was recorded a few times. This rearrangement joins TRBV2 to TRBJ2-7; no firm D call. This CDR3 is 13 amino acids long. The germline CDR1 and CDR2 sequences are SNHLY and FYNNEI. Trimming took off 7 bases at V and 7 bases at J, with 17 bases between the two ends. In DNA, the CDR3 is TGTGCCAGCAAAGGTACCGTCTCTGGGGAGCAGTACTTC. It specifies CASKGTVSGEQYF.

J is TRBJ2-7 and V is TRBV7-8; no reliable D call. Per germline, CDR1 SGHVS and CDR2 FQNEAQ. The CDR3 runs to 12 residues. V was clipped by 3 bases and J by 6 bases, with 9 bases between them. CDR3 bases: TGTGCCAGCAGCTTTTCAGGTTCCGAGCAGTACTTC. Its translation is CASSFSGSEQYF.

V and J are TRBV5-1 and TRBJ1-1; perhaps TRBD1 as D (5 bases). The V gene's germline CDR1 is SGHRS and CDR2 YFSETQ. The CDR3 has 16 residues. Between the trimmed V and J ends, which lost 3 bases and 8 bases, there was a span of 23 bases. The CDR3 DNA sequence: TGCGCCAGCAGCTCCTCAGGGCAGGGATACTCCCCAGAAGCTTTCTTT. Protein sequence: CASSSSGQGYSPEAFF.